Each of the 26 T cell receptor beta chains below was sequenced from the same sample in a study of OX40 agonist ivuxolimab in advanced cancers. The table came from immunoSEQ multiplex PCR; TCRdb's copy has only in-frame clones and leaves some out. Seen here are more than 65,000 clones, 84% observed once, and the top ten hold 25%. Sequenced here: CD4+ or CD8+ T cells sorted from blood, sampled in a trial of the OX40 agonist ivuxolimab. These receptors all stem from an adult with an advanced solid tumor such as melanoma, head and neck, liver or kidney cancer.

CDR3 in amino acids: CASSENRGGEGYTF. The CDR3 DNA sequence: TGTGCCAGCAGTGAAAACAGAGGTGGGGAAGGCTACACCTTC. The chain has TRBV25-1 and TRBJ1-2; D not resolved. Germline CDR1 MGHDK, CDR2 SYGVNS. The CDR3 loop spans 14 amino acids. V was clipped by 2 bases and J by 8 bases, with 15 bases between them.

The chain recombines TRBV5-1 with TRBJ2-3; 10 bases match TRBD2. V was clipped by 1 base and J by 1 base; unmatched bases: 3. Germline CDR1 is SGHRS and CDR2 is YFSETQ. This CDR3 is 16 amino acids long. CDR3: CASSLKTSGGTDTQYF. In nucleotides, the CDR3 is TGCGCCAGCAGCTTGAAAACTAGCGGGGGCACAGATACGCAGTATTTT.

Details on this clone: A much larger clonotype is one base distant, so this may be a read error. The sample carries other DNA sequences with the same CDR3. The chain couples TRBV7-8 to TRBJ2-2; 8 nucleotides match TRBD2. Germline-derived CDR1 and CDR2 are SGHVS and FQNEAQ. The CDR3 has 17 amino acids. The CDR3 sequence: CASSLSTSVANTGELFF. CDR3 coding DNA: TGTGCCAGCAGCTTGTCGACTAGCGTAGCGAACACCGGGGAACTGTTTTTT.

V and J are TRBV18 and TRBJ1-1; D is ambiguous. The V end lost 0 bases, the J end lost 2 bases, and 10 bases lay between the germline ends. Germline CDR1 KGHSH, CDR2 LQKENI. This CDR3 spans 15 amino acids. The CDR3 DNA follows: TGTGCCAGCTCACCACCGAACGGAGTAAACACTGAAGCTTTCTTT. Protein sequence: CASSPPNGVNTEAFF.

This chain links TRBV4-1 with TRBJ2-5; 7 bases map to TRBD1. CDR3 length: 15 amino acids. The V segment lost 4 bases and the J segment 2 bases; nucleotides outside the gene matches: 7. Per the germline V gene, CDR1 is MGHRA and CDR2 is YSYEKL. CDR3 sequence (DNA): TGCGCCAGCAGCCGAGACAGGGTTGGACAAGAGACCCAGTACTTC. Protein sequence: CASSRDRVGQETQYF.

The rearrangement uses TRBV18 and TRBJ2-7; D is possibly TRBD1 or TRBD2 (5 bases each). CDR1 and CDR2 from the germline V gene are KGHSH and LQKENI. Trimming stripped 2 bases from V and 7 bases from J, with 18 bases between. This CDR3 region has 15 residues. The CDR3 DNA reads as TGTGCCAGCTCACCAGCAAGCATGAAGGGGAGAGAGCAGTACTTC. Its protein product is CASSPASMKGREQYF.

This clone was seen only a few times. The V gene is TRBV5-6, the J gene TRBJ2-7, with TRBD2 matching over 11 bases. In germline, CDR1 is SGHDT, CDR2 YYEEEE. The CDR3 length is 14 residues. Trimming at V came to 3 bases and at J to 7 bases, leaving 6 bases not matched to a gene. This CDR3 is CASSSLSSGGEQYF. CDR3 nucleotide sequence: TGTGCCAGCAGCTCCCTATCTAGCGGGGGGGAGCAGTACTTC.

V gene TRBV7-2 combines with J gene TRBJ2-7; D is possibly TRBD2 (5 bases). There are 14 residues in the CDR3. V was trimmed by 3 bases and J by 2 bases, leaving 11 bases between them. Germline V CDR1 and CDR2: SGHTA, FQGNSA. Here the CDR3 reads CASSFATGAYEQYF. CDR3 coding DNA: TGTGCCAGCAGCTTCGCGACCGGGGCCTACGAGCAGTACTTC.

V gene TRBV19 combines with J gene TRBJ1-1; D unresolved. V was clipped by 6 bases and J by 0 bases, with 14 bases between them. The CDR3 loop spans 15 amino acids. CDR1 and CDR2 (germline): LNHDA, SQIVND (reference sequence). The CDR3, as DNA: TGTGCCAGTAGACCTACCCCGACCTTGAACACTGAAGCTTTCTTT. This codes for CASRPTPTLNTEAFF.

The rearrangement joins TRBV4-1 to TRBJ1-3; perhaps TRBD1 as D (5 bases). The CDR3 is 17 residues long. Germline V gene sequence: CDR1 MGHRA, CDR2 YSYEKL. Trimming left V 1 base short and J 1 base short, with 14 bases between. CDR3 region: CASSQVPGDPSGNTIYF. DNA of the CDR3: TGCGCCAGCAGCCAAGTTCCCGGGGACCCATCTGGAAACACCATATATTTT.

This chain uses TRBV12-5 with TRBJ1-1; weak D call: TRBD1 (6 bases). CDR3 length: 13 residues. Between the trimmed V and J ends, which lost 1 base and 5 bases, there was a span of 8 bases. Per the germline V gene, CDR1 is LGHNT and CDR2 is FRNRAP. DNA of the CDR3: TGTGCTAGTGGTTTGGGCCAGGGGACTGAAGCTTTCTTT. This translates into CASGLGQGTEAFF.

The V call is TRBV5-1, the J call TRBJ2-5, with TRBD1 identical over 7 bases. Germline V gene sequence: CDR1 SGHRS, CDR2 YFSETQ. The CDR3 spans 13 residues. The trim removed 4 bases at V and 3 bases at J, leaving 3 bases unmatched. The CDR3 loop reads CASSPQGEETQYF. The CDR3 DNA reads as TGCGCCAGCAGCCCCCAGGGGGAAGAGACCCAGTACTTC.

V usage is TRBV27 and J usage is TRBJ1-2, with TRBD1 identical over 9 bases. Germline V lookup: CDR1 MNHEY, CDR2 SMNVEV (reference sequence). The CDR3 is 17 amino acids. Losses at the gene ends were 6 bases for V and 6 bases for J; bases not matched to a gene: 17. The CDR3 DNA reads TGTGCCAGCAGCCGAGCCGGGACAGGGAGGACTTCTGATGGCTACACCTTC. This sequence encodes CASSRAGTGRTSDGYTF.

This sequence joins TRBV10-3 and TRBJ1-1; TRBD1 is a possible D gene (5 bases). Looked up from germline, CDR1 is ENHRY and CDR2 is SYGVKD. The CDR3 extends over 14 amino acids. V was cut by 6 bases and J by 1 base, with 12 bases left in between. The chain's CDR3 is CAIRPTVTNTEAFF. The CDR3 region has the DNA TGTGCCATCAGACCGACAGTTACGAACACTGAAGCTTTCTTT.

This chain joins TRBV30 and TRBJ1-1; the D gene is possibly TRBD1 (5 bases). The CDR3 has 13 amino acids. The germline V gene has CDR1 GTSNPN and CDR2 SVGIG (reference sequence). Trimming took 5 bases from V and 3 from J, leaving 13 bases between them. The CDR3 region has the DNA TGTGCCTGGGACATCTTGGGGGACACTGAAGCTTTCTTT. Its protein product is CAWDILGDTEAFF.

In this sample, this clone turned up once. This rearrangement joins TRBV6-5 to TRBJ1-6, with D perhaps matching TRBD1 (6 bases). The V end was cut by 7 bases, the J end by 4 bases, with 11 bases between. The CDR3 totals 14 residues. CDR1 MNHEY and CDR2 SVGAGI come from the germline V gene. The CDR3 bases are TGTGCCAGCAATCCTGGACAGTATAATTCACCCCTCCACTTT. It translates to CASNPGQYNSPLHF.

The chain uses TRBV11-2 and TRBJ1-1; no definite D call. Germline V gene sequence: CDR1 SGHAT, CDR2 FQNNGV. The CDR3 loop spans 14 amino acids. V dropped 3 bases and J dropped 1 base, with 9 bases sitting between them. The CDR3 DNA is TGTGCCAGCAGCTTGGGCGGATCGAACACTGAAGCTTTCTTT. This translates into CASSLGGSNTEAFF.

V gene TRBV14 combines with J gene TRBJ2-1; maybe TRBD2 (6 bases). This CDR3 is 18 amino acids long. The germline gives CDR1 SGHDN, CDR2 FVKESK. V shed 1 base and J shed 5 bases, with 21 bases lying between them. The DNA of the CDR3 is TGTGCCAGCAGCCAAGGGGGCCGGGTCGGGAGAGGGAACAATGAGCAGTTCTTC. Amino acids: CASSQGGRVGRGNNEQFF.

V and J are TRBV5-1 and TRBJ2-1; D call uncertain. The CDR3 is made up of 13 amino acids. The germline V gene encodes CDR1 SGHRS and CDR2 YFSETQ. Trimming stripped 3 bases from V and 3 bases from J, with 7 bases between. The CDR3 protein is CASSSAGYNEQFF. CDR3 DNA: TGCGCCAGCAGCTCAGCCGGCTACAATGAGCAGTTCTTC.

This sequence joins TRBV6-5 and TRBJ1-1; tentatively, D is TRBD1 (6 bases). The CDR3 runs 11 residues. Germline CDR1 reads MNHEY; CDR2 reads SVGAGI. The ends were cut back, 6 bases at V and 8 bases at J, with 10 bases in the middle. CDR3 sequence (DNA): TGTGCCAGCAGGATACAGGGAGAAGCTTTCTTT. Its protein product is CASRIQGEAFF.

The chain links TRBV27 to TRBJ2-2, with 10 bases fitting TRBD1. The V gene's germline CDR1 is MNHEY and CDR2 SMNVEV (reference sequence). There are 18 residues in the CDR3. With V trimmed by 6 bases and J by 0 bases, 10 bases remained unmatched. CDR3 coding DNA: TGTGCCAGCAGCCCGGGACAGGGGTTAAAGGCGAACACCGGGGAGCTGTTTTTT. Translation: CASSPGQGLKANTGELFF.

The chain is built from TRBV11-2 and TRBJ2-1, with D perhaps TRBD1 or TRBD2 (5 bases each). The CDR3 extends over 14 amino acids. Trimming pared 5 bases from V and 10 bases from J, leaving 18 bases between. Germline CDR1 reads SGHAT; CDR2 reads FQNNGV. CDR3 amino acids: CASSAGTSLGEQFF. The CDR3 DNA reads TGTGCCAGCAGCGCCGGGACCTCCCTTGGGGAGCAGTTCTTC.

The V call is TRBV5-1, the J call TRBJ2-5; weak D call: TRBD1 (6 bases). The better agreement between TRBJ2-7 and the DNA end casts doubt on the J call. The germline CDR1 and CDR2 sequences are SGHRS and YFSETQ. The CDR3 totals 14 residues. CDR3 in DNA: TGCGCCAGCAGCTTTACAGGGTTGACCTACGAGCAGTACTTC. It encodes CASSFTGLTYEQYF.

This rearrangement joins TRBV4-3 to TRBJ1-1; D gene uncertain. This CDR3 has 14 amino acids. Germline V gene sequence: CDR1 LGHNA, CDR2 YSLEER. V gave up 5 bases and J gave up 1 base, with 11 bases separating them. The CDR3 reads CASSKTPTNTEAFF. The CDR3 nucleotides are TGCGCCAGCAGCAAGACCCCCACGAACACTGAAGCTTTCTTT.

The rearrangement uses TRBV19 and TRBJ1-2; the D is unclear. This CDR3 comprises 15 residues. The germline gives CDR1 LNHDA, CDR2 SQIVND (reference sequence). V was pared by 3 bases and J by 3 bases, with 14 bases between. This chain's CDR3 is CASSILRPEDYGYTF. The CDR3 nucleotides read TGTGCCAGTAGTATCCTCAGGCCAGAAGACTATGGCTACACCTTC.

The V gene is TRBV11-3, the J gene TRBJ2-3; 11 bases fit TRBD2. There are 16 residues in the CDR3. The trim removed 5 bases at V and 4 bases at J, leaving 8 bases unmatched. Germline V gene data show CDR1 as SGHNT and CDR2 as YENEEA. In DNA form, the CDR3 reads TGTGCCAGCAGCAAGGGGACTAGCGGACGGTCAGATACGCAGTATTTT. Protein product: CASSKGTSGRSDTQYF.